This entry lists 22 T cell receptor beta chains sequenced from one sample in a study of shared clonotypes between healthy human individuals. Generated by immunoSEQ multiplex PCR, the TCRdb table keeps only in-frame clones and is missing some. Of about 180,000 clones in the sample, 85% to 95% were seen once. The sequenced sample was naive CD4+ T cells sorted from blood. Subset in this sample: CD45RA+ positively selected. Receptor source: a young woman in good health.

V usage is TRBV4-2 and J usage is TRBJ2-5, with TRBD2 matching 8 bases. Gene TRBJ2-7 matches the end of the DNA better, so the J call may be wrong. The germline gives CDR1 LGHNA, CDR2 YNFKEQ. The length of the CDR3 is 17 residues. This chain's CDR3 is CASSHIAGTTSSYEQYF. CDR3 sequence (DNA): TGTGCCAGCAGCCATATAGCGGGAACAACAAGCTCCTACGAGCAGTACTTC.

This clone has just one count. The V and J genes are TRBV5-4 and TRBJ1-4, with 8 bases that match TRBD1. Germline V gives CDR1 SGHNT, CDR2 YYREEE (reference sequence). The CDR3 is 15 residues long. V trimming: 4 bases; J trimming: 8 bases; junction bases outside the gene matches: 10. The CDR3 is CASSPGQGRGEKLFF. In DNA, the CDR3 is TGTGCCAGCAGCCCAGGACAGGGCCGGGGGGAAAAACTGTTTTTT. The whole variable domain, remainder taken from reference TRBV5-4 and TRBJ1-4, is ETGVTQSPTHLIKTRGQQVTLRCSSQSGHNTVSWYQQALGQGPQFIFQYYREEENGRGNFPPRFSGLQFPNYSSELNVNALELDDSALYLCASSPGQGRGEKLFFGSGTQLSVL.

The chain combines TRBV10-2 with TRBJ2-7; D gene uncertain. The CDR3 sequence is 14 residues long. Trimming removed 3 bases at V and 0 bases at J, with 9 bases between. Germline CDR1 is WSHSY and CDR2 is SAAADI. CDR3 amino acids: CASSENAVSYEQYF. The CDR3 DNA sequence: TGCGCCAGCAGTGAAAATGCAGTCTCCTACGAGCAGTACTTC.

This sequence joins TRBV2 and TRBJ1-2; D is ambiguous. The CDR3 totals 16 residues. The V gene lost 2 bases and the J gene lost 2 bases, with 15 bases spanning the gap. Germline loops: CDR1 SNHLY, CDR2 FYNNEI. The CDR3 region is CASSERMRAPNYGYTF. In nucleotides, the CDR3 is TGTGCCAGCAGTGAACGTATGAGGGCACCAAACTATGGCTACACCTTC.

The chain links TRBV5-1 to TRBJ1-2; possibly TRBD1 for D (5 bases). This CDR3 contains 15 residues. V lost 2 bases, J lost 8 bases, and 19 bases lay in between. Looked up from germline, CDR1 is SGHRS and CDR2 is YFSETQ. The CDR3 DNA is TGCGCCAGCAGCTTTTACTTTGAGGGGTCGGGAGGCTACACCTTC. Amino acid sequence: CASSFYFEGSGGYTF.

This chain links TRBV2 with TRBJ1-1; D might be TRBD1 (5 bases). CDR3 length equals 11 residues. The germline V gene has CDR1 SNHLY and CDR2 FYNNEI. Deletions cut 10 bases from V and 9 bases from J, with 15 bases between. This CDR3 is CATKDISKAFF. CDR3 DNA: TGTGCCACCAAGGACATTAGTAAAGCTTTCTTT.

The V call is TRBV2, the J call TRBJ2-6, with D unclear. CDR1 is SNHLY, CDR2 FYNNEI, per germline. With 7 bases removed from V and 2 bases from J, the gap between germline ends came to 9 bases. This CDR3 comprises 14 residues. This chain's CDR3 is CASNIVAGANVLTF. As DNA, the CDR3 is TGTGCCAGCAATATTGTTGCTGGGGCCAACGTCCTGACTTTC.

In DNA, the CDR3 is TGTGCCAGCAGCTCCGGGACTAGCGGGCGTACTGAGCAGTTCTTC. This codes for CASSSGTSGRTEQFF. The chain carries TRBV5-6 and TRBJ2-1, with TRBD2 matching over 12 bases. The length of the CDR3 is 15 residues. V gave up 3 bases and J gave up 9 bases; unmatched junction bases: 7. Germline loops: CDR1 SGHDT, CDR2 YYEEEE.

The chain couples TRBV28 to TRBJ2-7; 8 nucleotides agree with TRBD1. This CDR3 is 16 amino acids long. The V gene end was trimmed by 6 bases and the J gene end by 0 bases; junction bases not matched to a gene: 10. Germline lookup yields CDR1 MDHEN and CDR2 SYDVKM. The CDR3 coding sequence is TGTGCCAGCAGAGGGGTGACAGGGGAGATCTCCTACGAGCAGTACTTC. Translating gives CASRGVTGEISYEQYF.

This chain links TRBV21-1 with TRBJ1-1; no check of the table's D call, TRBD1, against the DNA was made. TRBV21-1 is tagged as a pseudogene. This CDR3 is 14 amino acids long. The CDR3 protein is CASSKETGGTEAFF. CDR3 nucleotides: TGTGCCAGCAGCAAGGAAACAGGGGGCACTGAAGCTTTCTTT.

The V gene is TRBV19, the J gene TRBJ2-5; D remains unclear. The tail of the sequence fits TRBJ2-7 better, so the J call may be wrong. In germline, CDR1 is LNHDA, CDR2 SQIVND (reference sequence). This CDR3 contains 14 residues. CDR3 region: CASSILHTSYEQYF. The CDR3 DNA follows: TGTGCCAGTAGTATCCTGCACACGTCCTACGAGCAGTACTTC.

This clone was detected once. The chain recombines TRBV7-8 with TRBJ2-7; 9 nucleotides align to TRBD1. V shed 5 bases and J 7 bases; nucleotides not matched to a gene: 12. CDR3 length equals 15 residues. Germline assignment: CDR1 SGHVS and CDR2 FQNEAQ. In DNA form, the CDR3 reads TGTGCCAGCAGCCAAGGACAGGGGAATACGGGGGAGCAGTACTTC. It translates to CASSQGQGNTGEQYF.

The chain joins TRBV6-6 to TRBJ2-7; weak D call: TRBD2 (6 bases). The CDR3 has 14 amino acids. CDR1 and CDR2 from the germline V gene are MNHNY and SVGAGI (reference sequence). Trimming took off 6 bases at V and 4 bases at J, with 16 bases between the two ends. The CDR3 loop reads CASSPSGVGYEQYF. The CDR3 bases are TGTGCCAGCAGCCCCTCGGGGGTCGGATACGAGCAGTACTTC.

CDR3 region: CASSRRDRGLTAEQYF. The CDR3 coding sequence is TGTGCCAGCAGCCGCCGGGACAGGGGGCTGACCGCCGAGCAGTACTTC. This chain joins TRBV6-6 and TRBJ2-7, with TRBD1 matching over 12 bases. Germline CDR1 reads MNHNY; CDR2 reads SVGAGI (reference sequence). Trimming took 6 bases from V and 6 from J; bases not matched to a gene: 12. This CDR3 has 16 residues.

This chain links TRBV28 with TRBJ1-1; D is possibly TRBD1 (6 bases). Deletions cut 5 bases from V and 10 bases from J, with 11 bases between. CDR3 length: 11 residues. Germline CDR1 is MDHEN and CDR2 is SYDVKM. Here the CDR3 reads CASSDRRGAFF. Here the CDR3 DNA reads TGTGCCAGCAGTGACCGCAGGGGAGCTTTCTTT. Using reference TRBV28 and TRBJ1-1 for the parts outside the CDR3, the full variable domain is DVKVTQSSRYLVKRTGEKVFLECVQDMDHENMFWYRQDPGLGLRLIYFSYDVKMKEKGDIPEGYSVSREKKERFSLILESASTNQTSMYLCASSDRRGAFFGQGTRLTVV.

The chain has TRBV7-6 and TRBJ2-5; the match to TRBD1 covers 9 bases. The end of the DNA aligns better with TRBJ2-7, so the J call may be wrong. Germline CDR1 reads SGHVS; CDR2 reads FNYEAQ. The CDR3 consists of 16 residues. The CDR3 DNA reads as TGTGCCAGCAGCCCAACCCCGGGACAGGGACTGGACGAGCAGTACTTC. Its protein is CASSPTPGQGLDEQYF.

The genes are TRBV19 and TRBJ2-2; no reliable D call. Trimming pared 6 bases from V and 5 bases from J, leaving 10 bases between. Germline assignment: CDR1 LNHDA and CDR2 SQIVND (reference sequence). The CDR3 extends over 13 amino acids. CDR3 sequence (DNA): TGTGCCAGTAGCGGGCTGCGGACCGGGGAGCTGTTTTTT. This codes for CASSGLRTGELFF.

In DNA form, the CDR3 reads TGTGCCAGCAGTTTATCTGAGGGGCCAGATACGCAGTATTTT. This encodes CASSLSEGPDTQYF. The chain recombines TRBV27 with TRBJ2-3; either TRBD1 or TRBD2 may supply D (5 bases each). The CDR3 sequence is 14 residues long. Germline assignment: CDR1 MNHEY and CDR2 SMNVEV (reference sequence). Between the trimmed V and J ends, which lost 0 bases and 4 bases, there was a span of 8 bases.

The chain has TRBV28 and TRBJ1-2; 7 nucleotides align to TRBD1. V shed 7 bases and J 0 bases; nucleotides not matched to a gene: 8. The V gene's germline CDR1 is MDHEN and CDR2 SYDVKM. The CDR3 has 15 amino acids. In DNA form, the CDR3 reads TGTGCCAGCACAGCGACAGGGCAGGCTAACTATGGCTACACCTTC. Amino acids: CASTATGQANYGYTF.

This sequence joins TRBV5-8 and TRBJ1-1, with TRBD1 matching 10 bases. The V gene end was trimmed by 2 bases and the J gene end by 4 bases; junction bases not matched to a gene: 5. The V gene's germline CDR1 is SGHTS and CDR2 YDEGEE. CDR3 length: 15 amino acids. The CDR3 sequence: CASSLWGTGATEAFF. CDR3 bases: TGTGCCAGCAGCTTATGGGGGACAGGGGCCACTGAAGCTTTCTTT.

This sequence joins TRBV6-1 and TRBJ2-7, with TRBD2 identical over 11 bases. The CDR3 consists of 14 residues. Germline V gene data show CDR1 as MNHNS and CDR2 as SASEGT. V dropped 6 bases and J dropped 2; count of bases not matched to a gene: 3. CDR3 nucleotide sequence: TGTGCCAGCAGCCCGGGACTAGCGGCCTACGAGCAGTACTTC. Protein: CASSPGLAAYEQYF.

This chain joins TRBV19 and TRBJ2-2; TRBD1 matches at 8 bases. CDR1 is LNHDA and CDR2 is SQIVND in the germline V gene (reference sequence). This CDR3 is built from 17 residues. With 3 bases clipped from V and 4 bases from J, the junction kept 10 bases outside the gene matches. DNA for the CDR3: TGTGCCAGTAGTATCCCGGCAGGGGGCATCGGCACCGGGGAGCTGTTTTTT. Translation gives CASSIPAGGIGTGELFF.